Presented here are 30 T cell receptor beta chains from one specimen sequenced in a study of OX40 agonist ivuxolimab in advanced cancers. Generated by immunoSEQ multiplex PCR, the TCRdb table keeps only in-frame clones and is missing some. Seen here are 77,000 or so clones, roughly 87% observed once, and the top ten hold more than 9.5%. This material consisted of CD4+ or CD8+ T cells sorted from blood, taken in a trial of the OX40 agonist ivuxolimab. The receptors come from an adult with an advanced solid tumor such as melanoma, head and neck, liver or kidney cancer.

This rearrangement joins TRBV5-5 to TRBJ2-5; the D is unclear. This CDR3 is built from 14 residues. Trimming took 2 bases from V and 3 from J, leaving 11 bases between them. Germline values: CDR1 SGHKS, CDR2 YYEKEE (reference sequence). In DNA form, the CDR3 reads TGTGCCAGCAGCTTTGCAAGGGTCGAAGAGACCCAGTACTTC. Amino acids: CASSFARVEETQYF.

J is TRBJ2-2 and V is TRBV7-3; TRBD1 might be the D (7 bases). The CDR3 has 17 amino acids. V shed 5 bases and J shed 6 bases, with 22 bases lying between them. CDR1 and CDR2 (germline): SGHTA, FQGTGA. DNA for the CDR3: TGTGCCAGCAGCCCCCGCGGGGCACAGGGGATGGCCGGGGAGCTGTTTTTT. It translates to CASSPRGAQGMAGELFF.

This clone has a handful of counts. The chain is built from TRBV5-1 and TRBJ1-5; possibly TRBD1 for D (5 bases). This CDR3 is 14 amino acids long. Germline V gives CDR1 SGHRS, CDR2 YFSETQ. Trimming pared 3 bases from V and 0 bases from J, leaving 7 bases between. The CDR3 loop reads CASSWDGSNQPQHF. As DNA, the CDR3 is TGCGCCAGCAGCTGGGACGGTAGCAATCAGCCCCAGCATTTT.

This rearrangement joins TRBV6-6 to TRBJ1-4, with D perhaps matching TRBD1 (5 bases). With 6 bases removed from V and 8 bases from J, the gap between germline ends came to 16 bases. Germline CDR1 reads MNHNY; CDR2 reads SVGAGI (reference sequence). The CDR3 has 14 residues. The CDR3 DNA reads TGTGCCAGCAGGGCCCCGGGGGAGCGAGAAAAACTGTTTTTT. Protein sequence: CASRAPGEREKLFF.

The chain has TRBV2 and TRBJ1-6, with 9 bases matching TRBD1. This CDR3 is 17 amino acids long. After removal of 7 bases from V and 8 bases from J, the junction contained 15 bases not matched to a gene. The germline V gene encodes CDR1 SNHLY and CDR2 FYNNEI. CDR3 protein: CASMGTGSFTSDSPLHF. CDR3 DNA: TGTGCCAGCATGGGGACAGGGTCTTTTACTTCTGATTCACCCCTCCACTTT. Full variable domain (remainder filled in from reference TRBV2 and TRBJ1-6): EPEVTQTPSHQVTQMGQEVILRCVPISNHLYFYWYRQILGQKVEFLVSFYNNEISEKSEIFDDQFSVERPDGSNFTLKIRSTKLEDSAMYFCASMGTGSFTSDSPLHFGNGTRLTVT.

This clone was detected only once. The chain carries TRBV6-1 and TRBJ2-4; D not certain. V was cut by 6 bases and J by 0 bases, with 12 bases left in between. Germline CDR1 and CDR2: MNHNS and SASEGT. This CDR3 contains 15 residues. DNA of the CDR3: TGTGCCAGCAGGAGACAAATTCTAGCCAAAAACATTCAGTACTTC. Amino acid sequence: CASRRQILAKNIQYF.

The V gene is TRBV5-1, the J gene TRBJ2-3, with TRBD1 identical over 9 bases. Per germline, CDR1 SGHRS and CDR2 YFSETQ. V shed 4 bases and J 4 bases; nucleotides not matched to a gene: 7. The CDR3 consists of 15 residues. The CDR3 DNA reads TGCGCCAGCAGCGACCGGGACAGGGTCGCAGATACGCAGTATTTT. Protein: CASSDRDRVADTQYF.

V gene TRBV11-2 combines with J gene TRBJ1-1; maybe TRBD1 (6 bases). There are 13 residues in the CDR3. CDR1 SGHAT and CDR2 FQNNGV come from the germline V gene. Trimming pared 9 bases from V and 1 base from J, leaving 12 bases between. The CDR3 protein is CASGQGSNTEAFF. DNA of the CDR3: TGTGCCAGTGGGCAGGGGTCGAACACTGAAGCTTTCTTT.

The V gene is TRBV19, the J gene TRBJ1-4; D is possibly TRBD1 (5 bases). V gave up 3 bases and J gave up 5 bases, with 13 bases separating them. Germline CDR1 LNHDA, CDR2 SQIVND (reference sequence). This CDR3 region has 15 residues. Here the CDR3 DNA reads TGTGCCAGTAGTATGGACCCCTGGGGGAATGAAAAACTGTTTTTT. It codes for CASSMDPWGNEKLFF.

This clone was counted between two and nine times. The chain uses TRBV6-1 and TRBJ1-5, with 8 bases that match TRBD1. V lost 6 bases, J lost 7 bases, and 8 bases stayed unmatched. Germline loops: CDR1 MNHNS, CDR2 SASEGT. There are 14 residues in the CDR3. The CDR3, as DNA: TGTGCCAGCAGGACGACAGGGGACAGCCAGCCCCAGCATTTT. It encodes CASRTTGDSQPQHF.

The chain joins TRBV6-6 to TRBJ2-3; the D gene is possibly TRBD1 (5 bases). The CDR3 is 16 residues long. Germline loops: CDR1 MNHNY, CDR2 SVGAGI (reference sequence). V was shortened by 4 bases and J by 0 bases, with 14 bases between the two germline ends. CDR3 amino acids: CASSSNRFTSTDTQYF. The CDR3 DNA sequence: TGTGCCAGCAGTTCCAACAGGTTTACTAGCACAGATACGCAGTATTTT.

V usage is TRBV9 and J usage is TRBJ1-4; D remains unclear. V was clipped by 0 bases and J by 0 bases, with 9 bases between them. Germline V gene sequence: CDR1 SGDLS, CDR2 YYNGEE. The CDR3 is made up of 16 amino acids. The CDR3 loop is CASSVGPVPTNEKLFF. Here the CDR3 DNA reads TGTGCCAGCAGCGTAGGCCCGGTCCCAACTAATGAAAAACTGTTTTTT.

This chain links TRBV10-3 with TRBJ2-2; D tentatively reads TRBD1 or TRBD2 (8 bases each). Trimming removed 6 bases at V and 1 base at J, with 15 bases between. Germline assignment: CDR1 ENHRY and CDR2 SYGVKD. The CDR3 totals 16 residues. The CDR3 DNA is TGTGCCATCAGCGGGAGGGGGACAGGGAACACCGGGGAGCTGTTTTTT. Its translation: CAISGRGTGNTGELFF.

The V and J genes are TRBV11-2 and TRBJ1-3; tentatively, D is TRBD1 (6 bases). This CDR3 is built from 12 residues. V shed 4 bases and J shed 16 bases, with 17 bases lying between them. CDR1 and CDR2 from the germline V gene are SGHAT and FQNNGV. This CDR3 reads CASSWFRTASYF. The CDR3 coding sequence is TGTGCCAGCAGCTGGTTTCGGACAGCGTCCTATTTT. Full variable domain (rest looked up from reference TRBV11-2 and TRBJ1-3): EAGVAQSPRYKIIEKRQSVAFWCNPISGHATLYWYQQILGQGPKLLIQFQNNGVVDDSQLPKDRFSAERLKGVDSTLKIQPAKLEDSAVYLCASSWFRTASYFGEGSWLTVV.

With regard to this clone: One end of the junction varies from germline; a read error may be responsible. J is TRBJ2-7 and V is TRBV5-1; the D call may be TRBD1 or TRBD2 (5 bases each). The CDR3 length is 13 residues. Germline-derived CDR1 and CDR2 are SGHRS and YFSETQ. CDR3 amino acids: CASSLTAAHEQYF. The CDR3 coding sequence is TGTGCCAGCAGCTTGACAGCGGCCCACGAGCAGTACTTC. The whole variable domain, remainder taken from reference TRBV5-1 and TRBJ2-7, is KAGVTQTPRYLIKTRGQQVTLSCSPISGHRSVSWYQQTPGQGLQFLFEYFSETQRNKGNFPGRFSGRQFSNSRSEMNVSTLELGDSALYLCASSLTAAHEQYFGPGTRLTVT.

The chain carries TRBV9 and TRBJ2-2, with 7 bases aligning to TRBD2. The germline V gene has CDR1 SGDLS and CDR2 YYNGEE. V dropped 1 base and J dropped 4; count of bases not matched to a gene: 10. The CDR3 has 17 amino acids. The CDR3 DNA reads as TGTGCCAGCAGCGTAAGAGCTAGGACTAGGGGCACCGGGGAGCTGTTTTTT. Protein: CASSVRARTRGTGELFF.

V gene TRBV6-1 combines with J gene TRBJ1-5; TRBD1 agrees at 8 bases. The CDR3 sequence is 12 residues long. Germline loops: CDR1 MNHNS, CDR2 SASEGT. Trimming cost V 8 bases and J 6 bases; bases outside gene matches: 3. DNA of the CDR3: TGTGCCAGCGGACAGGGAGGTCAGCCCCAGCATTTT. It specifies CASGQGGQPQHF.

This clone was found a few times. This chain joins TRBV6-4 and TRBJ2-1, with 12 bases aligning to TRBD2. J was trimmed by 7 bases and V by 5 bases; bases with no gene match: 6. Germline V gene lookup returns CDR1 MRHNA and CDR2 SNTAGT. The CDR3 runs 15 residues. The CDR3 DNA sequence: TGTGCCAGCAGTAGACTAGCGGGAGAGGGAAATGAGCAGTTCTTC. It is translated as CASSRLAGEGNEQFF.

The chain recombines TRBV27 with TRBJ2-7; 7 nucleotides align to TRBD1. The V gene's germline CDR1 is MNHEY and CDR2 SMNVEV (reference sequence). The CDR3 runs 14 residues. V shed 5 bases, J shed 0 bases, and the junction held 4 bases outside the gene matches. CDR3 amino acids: CASSPRTGSYEQYF. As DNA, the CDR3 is TGTGCCAGCAGTCCCCGGACAGGCTCCTACGAGCAGTACTTC.

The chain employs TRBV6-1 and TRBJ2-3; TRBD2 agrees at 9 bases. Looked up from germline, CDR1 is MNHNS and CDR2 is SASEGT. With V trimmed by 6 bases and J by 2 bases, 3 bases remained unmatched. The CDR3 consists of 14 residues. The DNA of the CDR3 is TGTGCCAGCAGGACTAGCGGTTACACAGATACGCAGTATTTT. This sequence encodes CASRTSGYTDTQYF.

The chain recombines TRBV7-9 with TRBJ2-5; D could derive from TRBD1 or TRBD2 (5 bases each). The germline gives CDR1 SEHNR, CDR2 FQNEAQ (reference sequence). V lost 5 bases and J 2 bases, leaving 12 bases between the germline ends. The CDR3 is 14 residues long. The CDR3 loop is CASSPGTAQETQYF. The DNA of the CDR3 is TGTGCCAGCAGCCCCGGGACCGCGCAAGAGACCCAGTACTTC.

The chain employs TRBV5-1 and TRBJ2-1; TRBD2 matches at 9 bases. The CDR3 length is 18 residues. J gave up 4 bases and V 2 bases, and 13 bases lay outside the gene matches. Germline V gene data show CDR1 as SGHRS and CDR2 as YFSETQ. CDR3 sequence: CASSFATLLAGHYNEQFF. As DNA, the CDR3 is TGCGCCAGCAGCTTTGCTACCTTACTAGCGGGCCATTACAATGAGCAGTTCTTC.

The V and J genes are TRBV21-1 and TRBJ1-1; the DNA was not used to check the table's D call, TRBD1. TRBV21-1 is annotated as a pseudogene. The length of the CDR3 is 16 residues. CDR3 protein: CASSKDPGQENTEAFF. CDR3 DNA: TGTGCCAGCAGCAAGGACCCGGGACAGGAGAACACTGAAGCTTTCTTT.

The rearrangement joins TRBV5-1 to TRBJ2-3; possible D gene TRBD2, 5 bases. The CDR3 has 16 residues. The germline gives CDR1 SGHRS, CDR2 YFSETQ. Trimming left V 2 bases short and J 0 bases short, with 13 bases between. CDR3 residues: CASSFRRSSSTDTQYF. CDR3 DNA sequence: TGCGCCAGCAGCTTTAGGAGGAGCTCTAGCACAGATACGCAGTATTTT.

The CDR3 protein is CASSELGLGHQPQHF. DNA for the CDR3: TGTGCCAGCAGTGAGTTGGGGCTGGGCCATCAGCCCCAGCATTTT. This chain links TRBV2 with TRBJ1-5, with TRBD1 as a possible D gene (5 bases). CDR3 length equals 15 residues. Germline V gene sequence: CDR1 SNHLY, CDR2 FYNNEI. V was trimmed by 3 bases and J by 5 bases, leaving 14 bases between them.

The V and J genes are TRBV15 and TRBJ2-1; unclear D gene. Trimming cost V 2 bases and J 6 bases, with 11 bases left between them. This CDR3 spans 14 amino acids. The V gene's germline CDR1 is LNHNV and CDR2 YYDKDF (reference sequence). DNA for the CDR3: TGTGCCACCAGCAGAACTGAGTTTTCCAATGAGCAGTTCTTC. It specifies CATSRTEFSNEQFF.

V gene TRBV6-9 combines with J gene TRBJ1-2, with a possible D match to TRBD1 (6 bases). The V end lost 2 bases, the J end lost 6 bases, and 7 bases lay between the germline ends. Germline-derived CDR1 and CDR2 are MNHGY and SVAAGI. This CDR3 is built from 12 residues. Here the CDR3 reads CASSYTGNGYTF. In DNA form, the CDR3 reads TGTGCCAGCAGTTATACAGGGAATGGCTACACCTTC.

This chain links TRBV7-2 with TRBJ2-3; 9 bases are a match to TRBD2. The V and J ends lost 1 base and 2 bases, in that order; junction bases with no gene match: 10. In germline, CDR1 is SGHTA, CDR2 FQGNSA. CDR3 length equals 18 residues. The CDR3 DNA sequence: TGTGCCAGCAGCTTAGTGGTATTTAGCGGGGGCCTCACAGATACGCAGTATTTT. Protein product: CASSLVVFSGGLTDTQYF.

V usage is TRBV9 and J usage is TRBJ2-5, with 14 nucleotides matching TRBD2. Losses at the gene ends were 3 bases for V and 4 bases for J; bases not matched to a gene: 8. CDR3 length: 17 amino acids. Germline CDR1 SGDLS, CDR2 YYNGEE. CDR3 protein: CASSDGTSGGGPETQYF. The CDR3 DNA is TGTGCCAGCAGCGACGGGACTAGCGGGGGAGGTCCAGAGACCCAGTACTTC.

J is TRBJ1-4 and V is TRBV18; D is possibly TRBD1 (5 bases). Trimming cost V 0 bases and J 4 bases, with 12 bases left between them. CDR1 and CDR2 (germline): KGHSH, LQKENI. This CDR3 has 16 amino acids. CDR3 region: CASSPPSGRRNEKLFF. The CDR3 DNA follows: TGTGCCAGCTCACCACCGTCGGGACGGCGTAATGAAAAACTGTTTTTT.